Below are 21 T cell receptor beta chains sequenced from a single sample in a study of cytomegalovirus exposure and HLA in healthy donors. Primers included in the PCR were 60 Vbeta and 13 Jbeta primers. Measured with immunoSEQ multiplex PCR; TCRdb has only the in-frame clones, and not every one. This sample yields about 100,000 clones, of which 65% to 90% are seen a single time; around 4.2% belongs to the top ten. Sequencing was carried out using PBMCs. These receptors originate from a woman in her 70s in good health and CMV-seropositive.

This chain links TRBV19 with TRBJ2-2; D may be TRBD2 (7 bases). The CDR3 is 16 residues long. Germline CDR1 and CDR2: LNHDA and SQIVND (reference sequence). The ends were cut back, 10 bases at V and 5 bases at J, with 23 bases in the middle. The CDR3 nucleotides read TGTGCCACCGGAGGGGGGAGGGCCCTTCGTACCGGGGAGCTGTTTTTT. The encoded protein is CATGGGRALRTGELFF.

V gene TRBV21-1 combines with J gene TRBJ2-1; no DNA check was done on the table's D call, TRBD2. TRBV21-1 is described as a pseudogene. This CDR3 contains 14 residues. The CDR3 loop is CAIPTSGRANEQFF. The CDR3 DNA follows: TGTGCCATCCCGACTAGCGGGAGGGCCAATGAGCAGTTCTTC.

The chain links TRBV4-1 to TRBJ1-6, with a weak D call TRBD1 (6 bases). V lost 4 bases, J lost 6 bases, and 10 bases lay in between. From germline, CDR1 is MGHRA and CDR2 YSYEKL. The CDR3 contains 14 residues. CDR3: CASSLRQANSPLHF. The CDR3 DNA follows: TGCGCCAGCAGCCTAAGACAGGCTAATTCACCCCTCCACTTT.

This clone was detected only a few times. The V gene is TRBV6-5, the J gene TRBJ1-1; D remains ambiguous. The V gene lost 6 bases and the J gene lost 14 bases, with 16 bases spanning the gap. The CDR3 has 11 amino acids. Per the germline V gene, CDR1 is MNHEY and CDR2 is SVGAGI. CDR3 sequence reads: CASRWELESFF. The CDR3 nucleotides are TGTGCCAGCAGATGGGAGTTAGAAAGCTTCTTT.

The genes are TRBV19 and TRBJ2-2; weak D call: TRBD2 (6 bases). The CDR3 runs 14 residues. The V and J ends lost 6 bases and 1 base respectively, with 9 bases between them. Germline CDR1 is LNHDA and CDR2 is SQIVND (reference sequence). CDR3 sequence (DNA): TGTGCCAGTAGGGTAGCGGTGAACACCGGGGAGCTGTTTTTT. Translation gives CASRVAVNTGELFF.

Turning to this clone: At one of its ends the junction is not consistent with the germline gene, which may arise from a read error. The chain is built from TRBV5-6 and TRBJ2-4; 11 bases are shared with TRBD2. This CDR3 has 18 residues. Germline CDR1 is SGHDT and CDR2 is YYEEEE. CDR3 sequence: CAGSLSRTSGLAKNIQYF. CDR3 DNA sequence: TGTGCCGGCAGCTTGAGTAGGACTAGCGGGCTAGCCAAAAACATTCAGTACTTC. Full variable domain (rest looked up from reference TRBV5-6 and TRBJ2-4): DAGVTQSPTHLIKTRGQQVTLRCSPKSGHDTVSWYQQALGQGPQFIFQYYEEEERQRGNFPDRFSGHQFPNYSSELNVNALLLGDSALYLCAGSLSRTSGLAKNIQYFGAGTRLSVL.

This clone has just a few counts. The chain joins TRBV5-4 to TRBJ2-1, with 9 nucleotides matching TRBD1. With V trimmed by 10 bases and J by 5 bases, 10 bases remained unmatched. CDR1 is SGHNT, CDR2 YYREEE, per germline (reference sequence). CDR3 length: 14 residues. The DNA for the CDR3 is TGTGCCGTAGGATCAGACAGGGGGAACAATGAGCAGTTCTTC. This gives the protein CAVGSDRGNNEQFF.

This clone showed up just a few times. V is TRBV29-1 and J is TRBJ1-4, with 9 bases fitting TRBD1. CDR3 length: 13 residues. The germline V gene encodes CDR1 SQVTM and CDR2 ANQGSEA. The trim removed 6 bases at V and 8 bases at J, leaving 7 bases unmatched. This chain's CDR3 is CSVNRGLGEKLFF. The CDR3 region has the DNA TGCAGCGTGAACAGGGGGCTGGGGGAAAAACTGTTTTTT.

The chain recombines TRBV28 with TRBJ2-7; TRBD1 matches at 9 bases. Losses at the gene ends were 7 bases for V and 1 base for J; bases not matched to a gene: 8. The CDR3 extends over 15 amino acids. Germline CDR1 is MDHEN and CDR2 is SYDVKM. CDR3 residues: CASIESGQGSYEQYF. CDR3 in DNA: TGTGCCAGCATTGAGTCGGGACAGGGTTCCTACGAGCAGTACTTC.

The genes are TRBV12-5 and TRBJ2-7; TRBD2 is a possible D gene (5 bases). Trimming pared 3 bases from V and 0 bases from J, leaving 6 bases between. CDR1 and CDR2 from the germline V gene are LGHNT and FRNRAP. The CDR3 covers 13 residues. In DNA, the CDR3 is TGTGCTAGTGGTTTAGCGGCCTCCTACGAGCAGTACTTC. Its protein product is CASGLAASYEQYF.

This chain links TRBV27 with TRBJ2-1; D remains ambiguous. The CDR3 is 12 amino acids. Deletions cut 0 bases from V and 12 bases from J, with 9 bases between. The germline V gene encodes CDR1 MNHEY and CDR2 SMNVEV (reference sequence). The CDR3 region has the DNA TGTGCCAGCAGTTTATCCACGGGTGGGCAGTTCTTC. This codes for CASSLSTGGQFF.

The CDR3 region has the DNA TGTGCCAGCAGCGTCGGAGGGATGGGTAATGAGCAGTTCTTC. Protein: CASSVGGMGNEQFF. V is TRBV9 and J is TRBJ2-1; TRBD2 might be the D (6 bases). This CDR3 region has 14 residues. V gave up 2 bases and J gave up 7 bases, with 13 bases separating them. From germline, CDR1 is SGDLS and CDR2 YYNGEE.

The V call is TRBV11-2, the J call TRBJ2-5, with 8 nucleotides matching TRBD1. The V gene's germline CDR1 is SGHAT and CDR2 FQNNGV. V trimming: 4 bases; J trimming: 2 bases; junction bases outside the gene matches: 9. This CDR3 contains 16 residues. The CDR3 DNA reads TGTGCCAGCAGCTCAACTAGAACAGGGGGTCAAGAGACCCAGTACTTC. Encoded protein: CASSSTRTGGQETQYF.

The chain links TRBV19 to TRBJ1-1; 8 nucleotides match TRBD1. The V and J ends lost 7 bases and 4 bases, in that order; junction bases with no gene match: 5. Germline loops: CDR1 LNHDA, CDR2 SQIVND (reference sequence). The CDR3 sequence is 13 residues long. The CDR3 DNA sequence: TGTGCCAGTAAATACACAGGGGGCACTGAAGCTTTCTTT. Translation gives CASKYTGGTEAFF. Supplemented by reference TRBV19 and TRBJ1-1, the full variable domain reads DGGITQSPKYLFRKEGQNVTLSCEQNLNHDAMYWYRQDPGQGLRLIYYSQIVNDFQKGDIAEGYSVSREKKESFPLTVTSAQKNPTAFYLCASKYTGGTEAFFGQGTRLTVV.

This chain links TRBV21-1 with TRBJ2-2; TRBD1 was called by the table and not checked on the DNA. TRBV21-1 is a listed pseudogene. The CDR3 is 13 residues long. CDR3 coding DNA: TGTGCCAGCAGCAAAAGGGGGACCGGGGAGCTGTTTTTT. It specifies CASSKRGTGELFF.

This chain joins TRBV19 and TRBJ2-2; tentatively, D is TRBD1 (6 bases). V was shortened by 1 base and J by 7 bases, with 7 bases between the two germline ends. Germline loops: CDR1 LNHDA, CDR2 SQIVND (reference sequence). The CDR3 spans 13 residues. CDR3: CASSIGGGGELFF. The CDR3 region has the DNA TGTGCCAGTAGTATAGGAGGGGGCGGGGAGCTGTTTTTT.

The rearrangement links TRBV27 to TRBJ1-5; 7 nucleotides match TRBD1. From germline, CDR1 is MNHEY and CDR2 SMNVEV (reference sequence). With V trimmed by 5 bases and J by 2 bases, 3 bases remained unmatched. The CDR3 covers 14 residues. CDR3 loop: CASSPTGGNQPQHF. In DNA form, the CDR3 reads TGTGCCAGCAGTCCAACAGGGGGCAATCAGCCCCAGCATTTT.

The genes are TRBV20-1 and TRBJ2-7; TRBD2 matches 7 bases. The J segment lost 7 bases and the V segment lost 5 bases, leaving 5 bases of the junction unmatched. The CDR3 runs to 11 residues. Germline V gene data show CDR1 as DFQATT and CDR2 as SNEGSKA (reference sequence). The CDR3 loop is CSAYRTREQYF. CDR3 DNA sequence: TGCAGTGCTTACAGGACTAGAGAGCAGTACTTC.

On this clone: At one end the junction does not follow the germline gene, possibly because of a read error. V and J are TRBV10-3 and TRBJ1-4, with 9 bases aligning to TRBD1. The germline CDR1 and CDR2 sequences are ENHRY and SYGVKD. The length of the CDR3 is 13 residues. The CDR3 nucleotides read TGTGCCAGCGGGACAGGGACTAGTGAAAAACTGTTTTTT. Translated, it gives CASGTGTSEKLFF.

The genes are TRBV28 and TRBJ1-2; D may be TRBD1 (5 bases). The germline CDR1 and CDR2 sequences are MDHEN and SYDVKM. This CDR3 is 12 amino acids long. V was cut by 11 bases and J by 8 bases, with 18 bases left in between. The chain's CDR3 is CALSGGPRGYTF. The CDR3 coding sequence is TGTGCCCTATCGGGGGGTCCGCGCGGCTACACCTTC.

This chain connects TRBV28 to TRBJ1-1; 7 bases agree with TRBD1. The CDR3 runs 16 residues. The J segment lost 1 base and the V segment lost 7 bases, leaving 12 bases of the junction unmatched. The germline CDR1 and CDR2 sequences are MDHEN and SYDVKM. The CDR3 DNA sequence: TGTGCCAGCACCCAGGGGGGCAGGTGGTCGAACACTGAAGCTTTCTTT. This sequence encodes CASTQGGRWSNTEAFF.